This T cell receptor beta chain was sequenced during a study of OX40 agonist ivuxolimab in advanced cancers. Notes on the study in general: Compared with others, partial responders at 0.1-3.0 mg/kg displayed clonal expansion among the lowest.

Trimming took off 3 bases at V and 6 bases at J, with 7 bases between the two ends. Germline CDR1 is SGHNT and CDR2 is YYREEE (reference sequence). The CDR3 has 13 amino acids. This clone was seen only a few times. Its antigen is still unknown. Method: immunoSEQ multiplex PCR; TCRdb's copy keeps in-frame clones and lacks some. The data contain about 110,000 clones, 75% to 95% of them singletons. Sequenced material: CD4+ or CD8+ T cells sorted from blood, taken in a trial of the OX40 agonist ivuxolimab. The receptor was isolated from an adult with an advanced solid tumor such as melanoma, head and neck, liver or kidney cancer. The chain combines TRBV5-4 with TRBJ1-6; D ambiguous. This CDR3 is CASSSQTNSPLHF. In DNA, the CDR3 is TGTGCCAGCAGCTCCCAGACTAATTCACCCCTCCACTTT.